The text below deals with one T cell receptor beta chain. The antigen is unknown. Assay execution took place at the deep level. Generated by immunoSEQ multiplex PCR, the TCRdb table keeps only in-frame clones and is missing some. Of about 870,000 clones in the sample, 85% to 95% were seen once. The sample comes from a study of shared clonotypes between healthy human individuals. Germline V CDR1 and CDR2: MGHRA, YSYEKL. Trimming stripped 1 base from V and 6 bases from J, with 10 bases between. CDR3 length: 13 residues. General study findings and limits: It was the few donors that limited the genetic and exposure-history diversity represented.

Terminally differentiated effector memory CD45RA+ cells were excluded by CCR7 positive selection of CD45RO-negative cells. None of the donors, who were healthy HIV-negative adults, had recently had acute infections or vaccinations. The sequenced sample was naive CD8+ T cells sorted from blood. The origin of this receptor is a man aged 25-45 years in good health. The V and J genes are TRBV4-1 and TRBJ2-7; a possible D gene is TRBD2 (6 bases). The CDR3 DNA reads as TGCGCCAGCAGCCAAGTGGACGGGGGCGAGCAGTACTTC. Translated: CASSQVDGGEQYF.